This TCR beta chain was captured in a study of blood T cells in healthy people across ages. V shed 6 bases, J shed 4 bases, and the junction held 11 bases outside the gene matches. Per germline, CDR1 KGHSH and CDR2 LQKENI. The CDR3 has 15 residues. Using a J-beta primer mix together with a sample-barcoded 5' primer, a second PCR was run for roughly 6 to 11 cycles. Each of the cDNA molecules was tagged by a template-switch adaptor with 12 random nucleotides. Via MiXCR, TCRdb re-called the 5' RACE reads, giving one row per CDR3 protein. The sample has hundreds of thousands of distinct CDR3 sequences, about a fifth seen once. This clonotype appeared a few times. Its specificity is unknown. Study-wide results and caveats: What prevented conclusive comparison of naive and antigen-experienced cells was that PBMCs were unsorted.

The specimen sequenced was blood. This clonotype was obtained from a man in his 70s in good health. This sequence joins TRBV18 and TRBJ2-5; 7 positions agree with TRBD2. In DNA, the CDR3 is TGTGCCAGCTCTCCCGGACTAGATTTTGGAGAGACCCAGTACTTC. Its translation: CASSPGLDFGETQYF.